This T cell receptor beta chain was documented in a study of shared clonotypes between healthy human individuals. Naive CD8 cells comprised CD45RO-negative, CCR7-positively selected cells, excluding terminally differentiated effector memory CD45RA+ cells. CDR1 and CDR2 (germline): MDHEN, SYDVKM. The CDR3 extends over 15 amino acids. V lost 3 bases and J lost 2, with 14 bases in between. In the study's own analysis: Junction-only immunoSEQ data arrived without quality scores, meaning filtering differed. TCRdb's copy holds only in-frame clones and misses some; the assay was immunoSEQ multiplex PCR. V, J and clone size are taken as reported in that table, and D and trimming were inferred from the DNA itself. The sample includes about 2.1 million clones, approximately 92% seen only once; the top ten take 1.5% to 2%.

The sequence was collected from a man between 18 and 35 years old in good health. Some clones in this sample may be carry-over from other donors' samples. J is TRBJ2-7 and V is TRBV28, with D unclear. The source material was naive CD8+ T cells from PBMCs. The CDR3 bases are TGTGCCAGCAGTTTGACGGCCAGCCTCCCCTACGAGCAGTACTTC. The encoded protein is CASSLTASLPYEQYF.